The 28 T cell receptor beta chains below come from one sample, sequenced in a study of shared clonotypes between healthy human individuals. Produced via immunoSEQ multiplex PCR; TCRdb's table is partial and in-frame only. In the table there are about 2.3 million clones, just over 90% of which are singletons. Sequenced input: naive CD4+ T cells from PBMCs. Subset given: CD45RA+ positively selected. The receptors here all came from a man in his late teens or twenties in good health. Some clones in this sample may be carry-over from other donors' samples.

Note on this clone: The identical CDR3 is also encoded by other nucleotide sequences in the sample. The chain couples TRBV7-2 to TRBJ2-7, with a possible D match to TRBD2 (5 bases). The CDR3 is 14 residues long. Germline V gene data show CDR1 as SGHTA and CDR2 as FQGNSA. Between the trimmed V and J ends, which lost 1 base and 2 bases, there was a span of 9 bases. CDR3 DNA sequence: TGTGCCAGCAGCTTAGGGCCTAGCCCCTACGAGCAGTACTTC. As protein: CASSLGPSPYEQYF.

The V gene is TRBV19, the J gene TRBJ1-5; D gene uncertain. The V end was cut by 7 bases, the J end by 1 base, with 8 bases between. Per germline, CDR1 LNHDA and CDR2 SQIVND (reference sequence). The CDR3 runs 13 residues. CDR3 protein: CASNLGSNQPQHF. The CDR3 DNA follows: TGTGCCAGTAACTTGGGGAGCAATCAGCCCCAGCATTTT.

DNA for the CDR3: TGTGCCAGCAGCTTACTCAGTAGTGACGAGCAGTACTTC. This sequence encodes CASSLLSSDEQYF. The chain has TRBV5-6 and TRBJ2-7; D not certain. Trimming stripped 2 bases from V and 5 bases from J, with 11 bases between. CDR1 and CDR2 from the germline V gene are SGHDT and YYEEEE. The CDR3 is 13 residues long.

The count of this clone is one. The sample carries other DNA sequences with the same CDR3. CDR3 in amino acids: CASSLLGMGETQYF. The CDR3 bases are TGCGCCAGCAGCTTGCTGGGAATGGGAGAGACCCAGTACTTC. V is TRBV5-1 and J is TRBJ2-5, with unresolved D. Germline V gene sequence: CDR1 SGHRS, CDR2 YFSETQ. The V gene lost 1 base and the J gene lost 4 bases, with 11 bases spanning the gap. The CDR3 spans 14 residues.

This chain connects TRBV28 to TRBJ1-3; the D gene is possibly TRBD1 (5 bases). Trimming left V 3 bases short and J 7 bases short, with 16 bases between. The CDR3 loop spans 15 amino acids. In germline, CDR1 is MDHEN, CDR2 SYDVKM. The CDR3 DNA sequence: TGTGCCAGCAGTTTTCGTCGGGGCACTCGGAACACCATATATTTT. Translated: CASSFRRGTRNTIYF.

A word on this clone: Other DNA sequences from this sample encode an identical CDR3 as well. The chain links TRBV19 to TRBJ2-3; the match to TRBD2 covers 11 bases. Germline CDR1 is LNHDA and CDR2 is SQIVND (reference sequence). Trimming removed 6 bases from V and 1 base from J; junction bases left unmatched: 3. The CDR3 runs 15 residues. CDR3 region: CASSSGLAGTDTQYF. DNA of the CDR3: TGTGCCAGTAGCTCGGGACTAGCGGGCACAGATACGCAGTATTTT.

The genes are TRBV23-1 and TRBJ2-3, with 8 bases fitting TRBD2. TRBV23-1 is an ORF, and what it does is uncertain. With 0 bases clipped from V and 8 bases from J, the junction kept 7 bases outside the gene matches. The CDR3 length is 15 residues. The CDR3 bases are TGCGCCAGCAGTCAATCGATGGTAGCGGGGCTTACGCAGTATTTT. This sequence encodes CASSQSMVAGLTQYF.

CDR3 loop: CASSHSLLGLITGELFF. The CDR3 DNA reads as TGTGCCAGCAGCCACAGTCTCCTAGGTTTGATAACCGGGGAGCTGTTTTTT. The rearrangement joins TRBV4-2 to TRBJ2-2; the D is unclear. The CDR3 totals 17 residues. Germline-derived CDR1 and CDR2 are LGHNA and YNFKEQ. Deletions cut 3 bases from V and 5 bases from J, with 19 bases between.

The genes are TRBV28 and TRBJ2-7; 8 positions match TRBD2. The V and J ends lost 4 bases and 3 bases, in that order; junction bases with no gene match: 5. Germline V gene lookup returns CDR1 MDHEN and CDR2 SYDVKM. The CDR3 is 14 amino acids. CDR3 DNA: TGTGCCAGCAGTTCGCCCGGGGGGGACTACGAGCAGTACTTC. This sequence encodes CASSSPGGDYEQYF.

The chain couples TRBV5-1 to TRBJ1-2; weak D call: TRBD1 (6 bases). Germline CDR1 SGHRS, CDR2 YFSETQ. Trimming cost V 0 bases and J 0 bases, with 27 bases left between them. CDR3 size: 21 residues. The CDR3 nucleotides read TGCGCCAGCAGCTTGGCCCGGGATATCTCAAACAGGGCGACTGCTAACTATGGCTACACCTTC. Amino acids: CASSLARDISNRATANYGYTF.

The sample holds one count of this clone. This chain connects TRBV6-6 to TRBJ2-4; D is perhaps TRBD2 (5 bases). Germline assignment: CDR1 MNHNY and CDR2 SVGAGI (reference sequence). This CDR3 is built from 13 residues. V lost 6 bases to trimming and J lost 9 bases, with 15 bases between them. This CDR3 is CASRTMRASIQYF. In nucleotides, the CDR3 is TGTGCCAGCAGGACCATGAGGGCGAGCATTCAGTACTTC.

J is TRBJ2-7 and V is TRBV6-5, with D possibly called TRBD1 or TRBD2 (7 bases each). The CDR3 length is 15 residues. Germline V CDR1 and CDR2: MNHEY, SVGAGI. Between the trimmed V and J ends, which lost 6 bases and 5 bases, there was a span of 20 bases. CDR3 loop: CASSKRQGGYDEQYF. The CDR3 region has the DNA TGTGCCAGCAGCAAGCGACAGGGAGGGTACGACGAGCAGTACTTC.

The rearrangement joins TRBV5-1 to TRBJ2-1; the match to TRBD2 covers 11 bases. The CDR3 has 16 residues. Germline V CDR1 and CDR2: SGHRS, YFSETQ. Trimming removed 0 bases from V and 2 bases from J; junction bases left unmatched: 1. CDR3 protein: CASSLELAGAYNEQFF. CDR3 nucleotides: TGCGCCAGCAGCTTGGAACTAGCGGGAGCCTACAATGAGCAGTTCTTC.

This chain's CDR3 is CASNSRDRAYEQYF. The CDR3 coding sequence is TGTGCCAGCAACTCCCGGGACCGAGCCTACGAGCAGTACTTC. V and J are TRBV7-2 and TRBJ2-7; TRBD1 or TRBD2 may be the D gene (5 bases each). Germline-derived CDR1 and CDR2 are SGHTA and FQGNSA. V lost 7 bases and J lost 2, with 15 bases in between. The CDR3 runs to 14 residues. The whole variable domain, filled in from reference TRBV7-2 and TRBJ2-7, reads GAGVSQSPSNKVTEKGKDVELRCDPISGHTALYWYRQSLGQGLEFLIYFQGNSAPDKSGLPSDRFSAERTGGSVSTLTIQRTQQEDSAVYLCASNSRDRAYEQYFGPGTRLTVT.

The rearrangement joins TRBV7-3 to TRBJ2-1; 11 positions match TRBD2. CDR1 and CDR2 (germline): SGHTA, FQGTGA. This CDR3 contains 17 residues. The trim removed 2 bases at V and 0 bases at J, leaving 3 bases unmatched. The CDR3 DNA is TGTGCCAGCAGCTTAGGGACTAGCGGTAGCTCCTACAATGAGCAGTTCTTC. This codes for CASSLGTSGSSYNEQFF. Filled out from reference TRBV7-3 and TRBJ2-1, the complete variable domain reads GAGVSQTPSNKVTEKGKYVELRCDPISGHTALYWYRQSLGQGPEFLIYFQGTGAADDSGLPNDRFFAVRPEGSVSTLKIQRTERGDSAVYLCASSLGTSGSSYNEQFFGPGTRLTVL.

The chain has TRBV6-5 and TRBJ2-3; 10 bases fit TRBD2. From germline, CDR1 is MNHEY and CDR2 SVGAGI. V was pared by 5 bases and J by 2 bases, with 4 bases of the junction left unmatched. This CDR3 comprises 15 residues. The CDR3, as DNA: TGTGCCAGCAGTAACCTAGCGGGAGACACAGATACGCAGTATTTT. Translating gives CASSNLAGDTDTQYF.

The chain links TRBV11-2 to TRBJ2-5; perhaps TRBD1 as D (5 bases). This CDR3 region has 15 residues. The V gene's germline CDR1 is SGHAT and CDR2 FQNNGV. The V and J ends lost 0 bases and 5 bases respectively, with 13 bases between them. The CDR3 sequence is CASSLDFRVGETQYF. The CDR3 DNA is TGTGCCAGCAGCTTAGATTTCAGGGTCGGGGAGACCCAGTACTTC.

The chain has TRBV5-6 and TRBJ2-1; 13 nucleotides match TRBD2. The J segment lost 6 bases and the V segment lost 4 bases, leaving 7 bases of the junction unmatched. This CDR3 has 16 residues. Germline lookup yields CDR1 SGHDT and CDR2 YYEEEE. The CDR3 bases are TGTGCCAGCAGCCCACGGGGGACTAGCGGGATCAATGAGCAGTTCTTC. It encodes CASSPRGTSGINEQFF.

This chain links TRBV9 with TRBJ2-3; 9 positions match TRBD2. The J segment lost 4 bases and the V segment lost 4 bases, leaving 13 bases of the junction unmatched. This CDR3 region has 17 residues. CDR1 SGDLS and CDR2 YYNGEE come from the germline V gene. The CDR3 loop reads CASSLVPLAGTADTQYF. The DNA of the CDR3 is TGTGCCAGCAGCCTGGTCCCGCTAGCGGGAACGGCAGATACGCAGTATTTT.

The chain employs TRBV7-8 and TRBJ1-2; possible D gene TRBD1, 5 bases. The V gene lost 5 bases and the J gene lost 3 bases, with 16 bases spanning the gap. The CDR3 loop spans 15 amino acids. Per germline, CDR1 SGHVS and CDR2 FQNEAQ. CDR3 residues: CASSPARVGDYGYTF. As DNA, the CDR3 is TGTGCCAGCAGCCCGGCCAGGGTAGGAGACTATGGCTACACCTTC.

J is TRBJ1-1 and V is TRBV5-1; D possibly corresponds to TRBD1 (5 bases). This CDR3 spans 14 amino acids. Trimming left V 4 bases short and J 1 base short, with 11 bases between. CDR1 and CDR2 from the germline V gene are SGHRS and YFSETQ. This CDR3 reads CASSVLTANTEAFF. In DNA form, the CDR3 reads TGCGCCAGCAGCGTGCTGACAGCGAACACTGAAGCTTTCTTT.

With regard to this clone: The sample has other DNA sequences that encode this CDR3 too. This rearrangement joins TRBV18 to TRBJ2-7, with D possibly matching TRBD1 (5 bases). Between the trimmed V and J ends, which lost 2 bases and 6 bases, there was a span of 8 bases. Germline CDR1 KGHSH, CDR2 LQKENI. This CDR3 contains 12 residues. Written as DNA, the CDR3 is TGTGCCAGCTCACCAGGGGCTCTCGAGCAGTACTTC. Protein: CASSPGALEQYF.

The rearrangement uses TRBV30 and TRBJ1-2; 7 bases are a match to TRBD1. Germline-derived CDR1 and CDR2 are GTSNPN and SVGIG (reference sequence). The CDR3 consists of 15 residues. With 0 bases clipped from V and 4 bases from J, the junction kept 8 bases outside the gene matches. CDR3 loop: CAWSVTGRGTYGYTF. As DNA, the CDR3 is TGTGCCTGGAGTGTTACGGGCAGGGGGACCTATGGCTACACCTTC. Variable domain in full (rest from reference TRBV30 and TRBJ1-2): SQTIHQWPATLVQPVGSPLSLECTVEGTSNPNLYWYRQAAGRGLQLLFYSVGIGQISSEVPQNLSASRPQDRQFILSSKKLLLSDSGFYLCAWSVTGRGTYGYTFGSGTRLTVV.

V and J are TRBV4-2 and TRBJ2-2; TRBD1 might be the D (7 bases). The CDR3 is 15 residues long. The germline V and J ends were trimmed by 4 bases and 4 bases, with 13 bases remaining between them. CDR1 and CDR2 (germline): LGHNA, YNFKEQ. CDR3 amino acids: CASSPNRGGTGELFF. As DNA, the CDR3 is TGTGCCAGCAGCCCAAACAGGGGAGGCACCGGGGAGCTGTTTTTT.

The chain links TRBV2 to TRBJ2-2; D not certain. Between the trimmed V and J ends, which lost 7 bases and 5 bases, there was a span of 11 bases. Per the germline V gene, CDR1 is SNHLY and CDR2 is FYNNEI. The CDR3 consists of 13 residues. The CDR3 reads CASNPQITGELFF. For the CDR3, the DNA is TGTGCCAGCAACCCCCAAATAACCGGGGAGCTGTTTTTT.

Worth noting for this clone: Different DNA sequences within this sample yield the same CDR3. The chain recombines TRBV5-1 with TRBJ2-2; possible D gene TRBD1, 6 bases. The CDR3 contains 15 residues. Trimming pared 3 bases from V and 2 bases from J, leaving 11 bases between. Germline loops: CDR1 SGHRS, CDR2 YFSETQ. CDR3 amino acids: CASSSGTFNTGELFF. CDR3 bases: TGCGCCAGCAGCTCCGGGACATTCAACACCGGGGAGCTGTTTTTT.

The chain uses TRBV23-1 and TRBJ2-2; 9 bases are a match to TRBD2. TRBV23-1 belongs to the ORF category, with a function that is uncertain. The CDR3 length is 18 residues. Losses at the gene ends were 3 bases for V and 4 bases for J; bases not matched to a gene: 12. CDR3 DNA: TGCGCCAGCAGTCACCCGGTGGGCGGGAGGGGGGTCACCGGGGAGCTGTTTTTT. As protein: CASSHPVGGRGVTGELFF.

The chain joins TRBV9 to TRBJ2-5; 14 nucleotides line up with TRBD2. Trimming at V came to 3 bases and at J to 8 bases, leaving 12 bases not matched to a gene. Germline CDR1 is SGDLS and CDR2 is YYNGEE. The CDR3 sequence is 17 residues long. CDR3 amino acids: CASSERGTSGSRYTQYF. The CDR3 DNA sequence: TGTGCCAGCAGCGAGAGAGGGACTAGCGGGAGTAGGTATACCCAGTACTTC.